In this sample, the clone carrying this T cell receptor (beta chain) turned up a few times. Its antigen is currently unknown. CDR1 is SGHRS and CDR2 is YFSETQ in the germline V gene. The CDR3 runs 14 residues. J gave up 4 bases and V 9 bases, and 12 bases lay outside the gene matches. The sample originates from a study of blood T cells in healthy people across ages. General study results and limits: Getting older went along with TCR beta diversity per million T cells dropping roughly linearly. CMV infection status of these donors was not known.

Together with a sample-barcoded 5' primer, a J-beta primer mix was included in a second PCR lasting 7 to 11 cycles. Per sample, CDR3-containing paired-end reads numbered at least 2.5 million. TCRdb redid the calling of the 5' RACE reads with MiXCR, one entry per CDR3 protein. The sample consists of approximately 1,700,000 distinct CDR3 sequences, about two fifths of them appearing once. The receptor was isolated from a human donor in good health. The rearrangement links TRBV5-1 to TRBJ1-1, with 7 bases aligning to TRBD1. Sequenced material: blood. CDR3 residues: CATHTGDAGTEAFF. The CDR3 region has the DNA TGCGCCACCCACACAGGGGACGCGGGCACTGAAGCTTTCTTT.